The source of this T cell receptor (beta chain) is a study of human T cells and chemical hapten exposure (dated by TCRdb to 2020 to 2023). With regard to the full study: For sensitization, 2% DPC in acetone was applied to a roughly 2 cm by roughly 2 cm area of upper inner arm skin. Patients additionally received weekly therapeutic DPC doses to the scalp throughout the roughly 24-week study period. Patch testing on the upper back used Finn chambers containing 0.01% DPC, with scoring done after 6 days according to International Contact Dermatitis Research Group standards. The mostly female patient cohort included alopecia areata with under or over 50% scalp involvement, alopecia totalis and alopecia universalis. Libraries were pooled for sequencing, and per-sample TCR yields varied mainly because of small differences in library volumes within the pool. The study tracked peripheral blood TCR repertoire changes in vivo during primary and secondary sensitization to the hapten diphenylcyclopropenone (DPC) in alopecia patients. Patient blood was sampled pre-sensitization (week 0) and at 2, 6 and about 24 weeks after DPC sensitization. Blood for TCR sequencing was provided by twenty-nine alopecia patients at one to four time points (pre-sensitization, 2, 6 and 24 weeks). Study-wide findings and limitations: All patients had alopecia, a presumed autoimmune disease, so their immune response might differ from that of healthy individuals. Repeated subsampling changed both the strength of the expansion versus patch-test correlation and the threshold at which the correlation became significant. Significantly more large CDR3 similarity clusters were formed by expanded TCRs than by pre-sensitization or healthy control sets, consistent with antigen-driven responses. Patch test score was positively correlated with the number of PT1 expanded TCRs, with significance at thresholds 8, 16 and 32 but not at 4. DPC sensitization did not change the number of TCRs with a frequency above 1 in 1000, and there was no evidence of changes in global repertoire structure.

Regarding this clonotype: Its antigen specificity is not known. No clone much larger than this one lies a single base away; base qualities are absent.

What this sample's time point label stands for: patch test 3, about 24 weeks after DPC sensitization. The sample's treatment or condition, from its label and the paper: therapeutic diphenylcyclopropenone sensitization with weekly scalp DPC. At every patch-test visit, the blood draw took place before the patch test was put on. Patients were considered eligible if aged 18 to 70, diagnosed with alopecia and deemed suitable for DPC therapy, and patients were excluded if pregnant. Total RNA was isolated from unfractionated whole blood collected in Tempus Blood RNA tubes. The CDR1 and CDR2 encoded by the germline V gene are MNHEY and SVGEGT. V sheds 6 bases and J sheds 3 bases, leaving 25 bases between their ends. The CDR3 runs 18 amino acids, cysteine and phenylalanine included. CDR3 DNA only is kept here, 54 bases in frame from base 1. Library preparation was by RACE. Data came from a NextSeq 500. During library preparation, unique molecular identifiers were attached to individual cDNA molecules so that TCRs could be counted in a quantitative, reproducible way. For every blood RNA sample, sequencing covered both the TCR alpha and TCR beta chains. The authors' analysis ran thus. A median of roughly 99,000 TCRs per sample was observed, with a range of roughly 20,000 to 700,000. V, J and CDR3 annotation of the TCR reads was performed with the Decombinator software suite. For PS versus PT1 abundance plots, all samples were subsampled to the same number of TCRs (28,000). Expanded TCRs were defined as absent before sensitization and observed at least eight times at the 2-week time point. Clones were called with MiXCR by TCRdb after fastp trimmed the public reads at Q25, and only in-frame beta chains were retained. Rows with one shared CDR3 protein collapse into an entry with the most common genes and DNA. TCRdb, not the authors, supplied the V and J calls. Counted in this sample were roughly 100,000 distinct CDR3 sequences; approximately 36% of them appeared once. The ten largest make up roughly 2.6% of the sample.

The V and J segments used are TRBV6-2 or TRBV6-3 and TRBJ2-3; the D segment cannot be called with confidence. The sequence came from a man between 35 and 55 years old with alopecia areata. Some clones in this sample may be carry-over from other donors' samples. This material consisted of whole blood, taken in connection with sensitization to the hapten diphenylcyclopropenone (DPC). The DNA reads as follows: TGTGCCAGCAGACCTCTTGCCCTTTTGAAAGTGGGGACAGATACGCAGTATTTT. The translation is CASRPLALLKVGTDTQYF.